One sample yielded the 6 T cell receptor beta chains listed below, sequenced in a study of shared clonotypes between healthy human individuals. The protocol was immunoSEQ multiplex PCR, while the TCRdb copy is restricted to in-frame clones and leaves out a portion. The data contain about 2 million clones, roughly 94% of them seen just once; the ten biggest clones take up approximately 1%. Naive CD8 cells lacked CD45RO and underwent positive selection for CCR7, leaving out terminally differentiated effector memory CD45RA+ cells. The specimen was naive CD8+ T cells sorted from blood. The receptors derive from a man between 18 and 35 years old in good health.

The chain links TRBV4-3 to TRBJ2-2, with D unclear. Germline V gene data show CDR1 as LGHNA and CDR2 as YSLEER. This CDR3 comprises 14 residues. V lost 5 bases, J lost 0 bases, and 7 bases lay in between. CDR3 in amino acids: CASSWRSNTGELFF. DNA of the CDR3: TGCGCCAGCAGCTGGCGGTCGAACACCGGGGAGCTGTTTTTT.

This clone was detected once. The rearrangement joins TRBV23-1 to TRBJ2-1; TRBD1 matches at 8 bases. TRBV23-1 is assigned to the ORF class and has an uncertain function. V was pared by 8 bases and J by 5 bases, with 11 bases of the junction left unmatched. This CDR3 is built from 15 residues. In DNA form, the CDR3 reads TGCGCCAGCGATAAACCGGGACAGGACAACAATGAGCAGTTCTTC. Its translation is CASDKPGQDNNEQFF.

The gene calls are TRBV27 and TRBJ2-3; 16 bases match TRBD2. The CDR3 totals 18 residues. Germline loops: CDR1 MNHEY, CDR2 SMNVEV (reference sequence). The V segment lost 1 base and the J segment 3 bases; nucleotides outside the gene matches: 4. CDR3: CASSLFGTSGGVTDTQYF. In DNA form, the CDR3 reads TGTGCCAGCAGTTTATTCGGGACTAGCGGGGGGGTAACAGATACGCAGTATTTT.

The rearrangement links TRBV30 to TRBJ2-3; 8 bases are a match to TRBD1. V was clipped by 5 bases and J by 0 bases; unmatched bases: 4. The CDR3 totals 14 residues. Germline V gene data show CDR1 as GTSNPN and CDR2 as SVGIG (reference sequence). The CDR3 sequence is CAWETGASTDTQYF. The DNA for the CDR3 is TGTGCCTGGGAGACAGGGGCTAGCACAGATACGCAGTATTTT.

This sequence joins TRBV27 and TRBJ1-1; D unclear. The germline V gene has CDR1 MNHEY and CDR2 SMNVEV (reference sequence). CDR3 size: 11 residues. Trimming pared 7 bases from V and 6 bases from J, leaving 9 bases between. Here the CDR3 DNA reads TGTGCCAGCACCGACTTTTCTGAAGCTTTCTTT. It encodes CASTDFSEAFF.

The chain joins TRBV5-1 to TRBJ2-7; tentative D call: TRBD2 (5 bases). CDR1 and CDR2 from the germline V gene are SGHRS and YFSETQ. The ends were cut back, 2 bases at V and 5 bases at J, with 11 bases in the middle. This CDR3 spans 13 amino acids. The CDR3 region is CASSFSGIDEQYF. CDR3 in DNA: TGCGCCAGCAGCTTCTCGGGGATCGACGAGCAGTACTTC.